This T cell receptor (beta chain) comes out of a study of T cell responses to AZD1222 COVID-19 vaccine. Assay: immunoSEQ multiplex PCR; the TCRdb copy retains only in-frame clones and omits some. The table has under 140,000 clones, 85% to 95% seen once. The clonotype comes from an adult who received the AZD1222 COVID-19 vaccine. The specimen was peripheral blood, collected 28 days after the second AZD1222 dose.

CDR3 loop: CASSEAHTGHFVTIAKNIQYF. CDR3 bases: TGTGCCAGCAGTGAAGCGCACACAGGTCATTTCGTAACCATAGCCAAAAACATTCAGTACTTC. This rearrangement joins TRBV6-1 to TRBJ2-4, with D possibly matching TRBD1 (5 bases). The CDR3 length is 21 residues. CDR1 is MNHNS, CDR2 SASEGT, per germline. V was trimmed by 0 bases and J by 0 bases, leaving 24 bases between them.